This TCR beta chain was captured by sequencing in a study of CD8+ T cells in alopecia areata. Study context: Treated patients took oral tofacitinib at 5 to 10 mg twice daily. Study-wide points: Tofacitinib yielded significantly lower scalp clonality and fewer expanded CD8+ clones among the top 100.

Regarding this clone: Its target is unknown.

Germline CDR1 and CDR2: SGHRS and YFSETQ. The CDR3 runs 16 residues. With 3 bases removed from V and 3 bases from J, the gap between germline ends came to 18 bases. After isolation, RNA underwent reverse transcription to generate cDNA as the sequencing template. Generated by immunoSEQ multiplex PCR, the TCRdb table keeps only in-frame clones and is missing some. The table lists 200,000 to 250,000 clones, about three fifths of them singletons. Treatment specified: oral pan-JAK inhibitor, 5-10 mg twice daily. Sequencing used CD4+ T cells sorted from blood, obtained at week 4, from a patient treated with tofacitinib. The TCR was taken from a human donor with alopecia areata. The chain employs TRBV5-1 and TRBJ1-1, with D possibly being TRBD1 (5 bases). Here the CDR3 DNA reads TGCGCCAGCAGCTACCGATCAGGGTTCGGGGACACTGAAGCTTTCTTT. Translation gives CASSYRSGFGDTEAFF. Looking up the rest from reference TRBV5-1 and TRBJ1-1 gives the full variable domain: KAGVTQTPRYLIKTRGQQVTLSCSPISGHRSVSWYQQTPGQGLQFLFEYFSETQRNKGNFPGRFSGRQFSNSRSEMNVSTLELGDSALYLCASSYRSGFGDTEAFFGQGTRLTVV.